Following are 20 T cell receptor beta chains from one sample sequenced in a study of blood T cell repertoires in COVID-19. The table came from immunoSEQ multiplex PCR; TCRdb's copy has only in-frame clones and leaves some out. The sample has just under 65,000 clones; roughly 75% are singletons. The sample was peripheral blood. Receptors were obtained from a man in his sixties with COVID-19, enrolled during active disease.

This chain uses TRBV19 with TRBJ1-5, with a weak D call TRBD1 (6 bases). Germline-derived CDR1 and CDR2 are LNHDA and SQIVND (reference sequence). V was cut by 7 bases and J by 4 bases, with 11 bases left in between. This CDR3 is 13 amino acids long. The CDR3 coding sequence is TGTGCCAGTATGGACAGATTAAATCAGCCCCAGCATTTT. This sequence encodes CASMDRLNQPQHF.

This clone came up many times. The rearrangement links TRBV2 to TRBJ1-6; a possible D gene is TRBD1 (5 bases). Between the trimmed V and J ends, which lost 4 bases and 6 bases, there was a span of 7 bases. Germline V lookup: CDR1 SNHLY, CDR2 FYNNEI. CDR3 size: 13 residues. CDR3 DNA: TGTGCCAGCAGTGGACAGACTAATTCACCCCTCCACTTT. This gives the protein CASSGQTNSPLHF. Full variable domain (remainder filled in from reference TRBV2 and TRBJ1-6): EPEVTQTPSHQVTQMGQEVILRCVPISNHLYFYWYRQILGQKVEFLVSFYNNEISEKSEIFDDQFSVERPDGSNFTLKIRSTKLEDSAMYFCASSGQTNSPLHFGNGTRLTVT.

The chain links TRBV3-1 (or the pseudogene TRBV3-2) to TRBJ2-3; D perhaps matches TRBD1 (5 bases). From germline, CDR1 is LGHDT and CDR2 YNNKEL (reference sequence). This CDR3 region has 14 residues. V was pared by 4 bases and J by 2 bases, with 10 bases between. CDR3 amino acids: CASSPGHSTDTQYF. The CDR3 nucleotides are TGTGCCAGCAGCCCAGGACACTCCACAGATACGCAGTATTTT.

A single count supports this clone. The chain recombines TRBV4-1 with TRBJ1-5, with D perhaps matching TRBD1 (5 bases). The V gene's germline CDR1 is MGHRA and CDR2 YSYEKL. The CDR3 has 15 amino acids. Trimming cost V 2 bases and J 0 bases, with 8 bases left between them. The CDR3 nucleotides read TGCGCCAGCAGCCAACAGGGTTTTAGCAATCAGCCCCAGCATTTT. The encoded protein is CASSQQGFSNQPQHF.

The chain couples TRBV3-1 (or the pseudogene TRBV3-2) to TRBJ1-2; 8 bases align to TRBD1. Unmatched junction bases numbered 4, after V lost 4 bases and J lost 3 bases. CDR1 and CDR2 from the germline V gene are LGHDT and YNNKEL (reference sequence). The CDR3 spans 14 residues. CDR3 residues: CASSPLGQDYGYTF. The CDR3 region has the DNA TGTGCCAGCAGCCCCCTGGGACAGGACTATGGCTACACCTTC.

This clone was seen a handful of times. CDR3 sequence: CASSLGPPGQNNEQFF. The DNA of the CDR3 is TGTGCCAGCAGCTTGGGACCACCGGGACAAAACAATGAGCAGTTCTTC. The V and J genes are TRBV5-4 and TRBJ2-1; a weak D match, TRBD1 (6 bases). This CDR3 is 16 amino acids long. Trimming cost V 0 bases and J 5 bases, with 15 bases left between them. The germline V gene has CDR1 SGHNT and CDR2 YYREEE (reference sequence).

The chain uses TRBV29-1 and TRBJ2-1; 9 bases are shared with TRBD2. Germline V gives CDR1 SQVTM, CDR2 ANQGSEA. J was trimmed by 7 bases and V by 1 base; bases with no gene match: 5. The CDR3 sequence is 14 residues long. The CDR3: CSVEGGGAGNEQFF. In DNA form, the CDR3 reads TGCAGCGTTGAAGGCGGGGGGGCCGGGAATGAGCAGTTCTTC.

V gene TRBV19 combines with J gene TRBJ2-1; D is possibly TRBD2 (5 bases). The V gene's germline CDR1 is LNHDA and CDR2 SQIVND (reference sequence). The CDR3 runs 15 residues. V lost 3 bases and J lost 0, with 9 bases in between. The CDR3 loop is CASSIREGSYNEQFF. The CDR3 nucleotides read TGTGCCAGTAGTATCCGGGAAGGCTCCTACAATGAGCAGTTCTTC.

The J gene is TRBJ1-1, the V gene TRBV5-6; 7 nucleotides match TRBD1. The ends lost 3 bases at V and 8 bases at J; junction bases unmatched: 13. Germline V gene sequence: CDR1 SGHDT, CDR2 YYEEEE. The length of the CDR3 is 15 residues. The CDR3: CASSSGLDREREAFF. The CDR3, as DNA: TGTGCCAGCAGCTCGGGACTTGACAGGGAACGGGAAGCTTTCTTT.

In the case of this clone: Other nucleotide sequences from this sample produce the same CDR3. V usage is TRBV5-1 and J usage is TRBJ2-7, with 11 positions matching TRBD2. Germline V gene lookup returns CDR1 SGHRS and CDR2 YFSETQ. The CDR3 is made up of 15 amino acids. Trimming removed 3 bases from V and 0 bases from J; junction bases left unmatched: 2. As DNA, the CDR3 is TGCGCCAGCAGCTCGGGACTAGCGGTCTCCTACGAGCAGTACTTC. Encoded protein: CASSSGLAVSYEQYF.

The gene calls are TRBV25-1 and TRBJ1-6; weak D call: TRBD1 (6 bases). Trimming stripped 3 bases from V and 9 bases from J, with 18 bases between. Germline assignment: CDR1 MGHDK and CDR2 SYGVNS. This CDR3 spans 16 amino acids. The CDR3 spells CASSDRVQGPGSPLHF. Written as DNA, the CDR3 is TGTGCCAGCAGTGACCGGGTACAGGGACCTGGTTCACCCCTCCACTTT. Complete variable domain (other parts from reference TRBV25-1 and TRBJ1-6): EADIYQTPRYLVIGTGKKITLECSQTMGHDKMYWYQQDPGMELHLIHYSYGVNSTEKGDLSSESTVSRIRTEHFPLTLESARPSHTSQYLCASSDRVQGPGSPLHFGNGTRLTVT.

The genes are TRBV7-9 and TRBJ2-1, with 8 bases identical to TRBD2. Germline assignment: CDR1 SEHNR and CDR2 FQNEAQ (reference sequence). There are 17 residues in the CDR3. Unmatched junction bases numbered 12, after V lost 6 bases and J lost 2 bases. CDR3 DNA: TGTGCCAGCAGATCCACCTCTGGCGGGAGGACCTACAATGAGCAGTTCTTC. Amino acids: CASRSTSGGRTYNEQFF.

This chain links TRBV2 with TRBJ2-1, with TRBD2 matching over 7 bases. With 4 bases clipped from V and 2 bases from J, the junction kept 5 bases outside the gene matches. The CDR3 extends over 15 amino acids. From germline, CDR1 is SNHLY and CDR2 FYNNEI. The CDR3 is CASSVATSPYNEQFF. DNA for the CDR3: TGTGCCAGCAGTGTCGCGACTAGCCCCTACAATGAGCAGTTCTTC.

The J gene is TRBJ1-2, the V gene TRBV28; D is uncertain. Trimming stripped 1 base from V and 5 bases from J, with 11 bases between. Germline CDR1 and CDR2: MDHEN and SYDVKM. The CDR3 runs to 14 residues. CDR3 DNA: TGTGCCAGCAGTTTATATCGGGTAGAATATGGCTACACCTTC. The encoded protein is CASSLYRVEYGYTF.

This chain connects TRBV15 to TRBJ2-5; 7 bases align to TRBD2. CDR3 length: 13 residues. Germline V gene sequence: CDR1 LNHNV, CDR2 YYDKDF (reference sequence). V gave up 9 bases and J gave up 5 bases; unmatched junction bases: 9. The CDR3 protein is CATGGRGDETQYF. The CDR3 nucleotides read TGTGCCACTGGGGGGAGGGGTGATGAGACCCAGTACTTC.

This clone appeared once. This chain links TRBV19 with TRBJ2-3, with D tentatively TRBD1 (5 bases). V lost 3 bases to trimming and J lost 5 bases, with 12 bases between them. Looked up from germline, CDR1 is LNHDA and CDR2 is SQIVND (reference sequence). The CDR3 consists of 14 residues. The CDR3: CASSISQVGDTQYF. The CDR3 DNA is TGTGCCAGTAGTATTTCACAGGTAGGAGATACGCAGTATTTT.

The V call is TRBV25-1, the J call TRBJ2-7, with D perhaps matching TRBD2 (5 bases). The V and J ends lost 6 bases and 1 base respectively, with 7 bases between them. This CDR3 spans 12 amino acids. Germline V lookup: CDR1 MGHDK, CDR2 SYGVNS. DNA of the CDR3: TGTGCCAGCAGGAGAGGGTCCTACGAGCAGTACTTC. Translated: CASRRGSYEQYF.

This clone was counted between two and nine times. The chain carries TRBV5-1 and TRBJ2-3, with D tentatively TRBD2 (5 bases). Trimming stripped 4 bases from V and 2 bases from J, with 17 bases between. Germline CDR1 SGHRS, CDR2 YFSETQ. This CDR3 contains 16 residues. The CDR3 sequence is CASSPALTIITDTQYF. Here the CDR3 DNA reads TGCGCCAGCAGCCCTGCCCTGACTATTATCACAGATACGCAGTATTTT.

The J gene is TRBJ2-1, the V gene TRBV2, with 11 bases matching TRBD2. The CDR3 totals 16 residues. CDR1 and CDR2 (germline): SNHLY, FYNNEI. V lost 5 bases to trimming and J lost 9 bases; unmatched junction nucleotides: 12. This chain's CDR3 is CASSPGGSGGASEQFF. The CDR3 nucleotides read TGTGCCAGCAGTCCCGGGGGTAGCGGGGGGGCATCTGAGCAGTTCTTC.

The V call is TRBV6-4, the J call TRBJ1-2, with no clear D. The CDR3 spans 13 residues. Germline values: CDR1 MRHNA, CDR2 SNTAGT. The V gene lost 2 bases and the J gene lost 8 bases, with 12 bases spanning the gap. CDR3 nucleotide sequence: TGTGCCAGCAGTGACAATCAGGTTGGCGGCTACACCTTC. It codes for CASSDNQVGGYTF.